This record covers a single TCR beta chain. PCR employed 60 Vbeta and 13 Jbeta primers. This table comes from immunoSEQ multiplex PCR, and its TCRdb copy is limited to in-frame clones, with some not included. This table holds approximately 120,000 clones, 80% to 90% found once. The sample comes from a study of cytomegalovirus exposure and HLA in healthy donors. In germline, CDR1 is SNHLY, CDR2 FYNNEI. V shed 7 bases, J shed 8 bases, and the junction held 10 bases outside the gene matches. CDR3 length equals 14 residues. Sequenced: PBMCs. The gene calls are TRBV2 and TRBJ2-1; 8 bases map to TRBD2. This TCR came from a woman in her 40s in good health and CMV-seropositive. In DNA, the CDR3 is TGTGCCAGCAAGTCGGGAGGGCCATTCGATGAGCAGTTCTTC. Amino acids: CASKSGGPFDEQFF. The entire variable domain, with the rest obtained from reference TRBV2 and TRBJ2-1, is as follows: EPEVTQTPSHQVTQMGQEVILRCVPISNHLYFYWYRQILGQKVEFLVSFYNNEISEKSEIFDDQFSVERPDGSNFTLKIRSTKLEDSAMYFCASKSGGPFDEQFFGPGTRLTVL.